This is a list of T cell receptor beta chains from one sample in a study of high-grade serous ovarian cancer treatment subgroups. Data came from immunoSEQ multiplex PCR; TCRdb stores just in-frame clones and leaves some out. The sample consists of more than 1,000 clones, 60% to 80% of them appearing once. Sequencing used tumor tissue. These receptors were taken from a human donor with high-grade serous ovarian cancer. Both conserved end residues are part of each CDR3. D genes are given only for firm matches. For some rows the clone size is stated as once, few or many, or as a class when expanded; others skip it.

j_call d_call clone_size v_call cdr3_aa cdr3_nt
TRBJ2-2 TRBD1 few TRBV6-1 CAMGQMNTGELFF TGTGCGATGGGACAGATGAACACCGGGGAGCTGTTTTTT
TRBJ2-5 NA once TRBV6-5 CASSYSNGGGGSQYF TGTGCCAGCAGTTACTCGAATGGAGGGGGCGGGAGTCAGTACTTC
TRBJ2-7 TRBD1 NA TRBV6-5 CASSFGQGGFSYEQYF TGTGCCAGCAGTTTCGGACAGGGTGGTTTTTCCTACGAGCAGTACTTC
TRBJ2-2 NA once TRBV19 CASSPRSHNTGELFF TGTGCCAGTAGCCCCAGGTCCCATAACACCGGGGAGCTGTTTTTT
TRBJ2-5 TRBD2 NA TRBV4-2 CASSARAGATKETQYF TGTGCCAGCAGCGCTAGAGCGGGGGCCACCAAAGAGACCCAGTACTTC
TRBJ2-1 NA NA TRBV7-3 CASSLTSGDEQFF TGTGCCAGCAGCTTAACATCAGGGGATGAGCAGTTCTTC
TRBJ2-7 NA NA TRBV4-2 CASSQDKSYEQYF TGTGCCAGCAGCCAAGATAAATCCTACGAGCAGTACTTC
TRBJ1-5 NA few TRBV4-1 CASSQDPLRGGQPQHF TGCGCCAGCAGCCAAGATCCGCTCCGGGGAGGACAGCCCCAGCATTTT
TRBJ1-2 NA few TRBV4-3 CASSPGTGRLSLGGYTF TGCGCCAGCAGCCCTGGTACCGGGAGGTTAAGTTTGGGTGGCTACACCTTC
TRBJ2-3 NA NA TRBV9 CASSFSGTVSTDTQYF TGTGCCAGCAGCTTCTCCGGGACGGTTAGCACAGATACGCAGTATTTT
TRBJ2-3 NA NA TRBV7-8 CASRIDARGGDTQYF TGTGCCAGCAGAATAGACGCGAGAGGAGGCGATACGCAGTATTTT
TRBJ2-2 TRBD2 NA TRBV7-9 CASSPGGDAGELFF TGTGCCAGCAGCCCGGGGGGGGACGCCGGGGAGCTGTTTTTT
TRBJ2-1 TRBD2 NA TRBV6-4 CASRGLAGGNEQFF TGTGCCAGCAGGGGACTAGCGGGGGGCAATGAGCAGTTCTTC
TRBJ2-1 NA few TRBV6-4 CASASEAYNEQFF TGTGCCAGCGCATCGGAGGCCTACAATGAGCAGTTCTTC
TRBJ2-1 TRBD1 NA TRBV7-6 CASREGQGVYNEQFF TGTGCCAGCAGGGAGGGACAGGGGGTTTACAATGAGCAGTTCTTC
TRBJ1-4 TRBD1 NA TRBV28 CASSYTGTGGVKLFF TGTGCCAGCAGTTACACCGGGACAGGGGGCGTAAAACTGTTTTTT
TRBJ1-2 TRBD1 NA TRBV4-2 CASSQDTGGGYGYTF TGTGCCAGCAGCCAAGATACAGGGGGAGGCTATGGCTACACCTTC
TRBJ1-2 NA NA TRBV5-6 CASSLALGLFYTF TGTGCCAGCAGTCTCGCCCTGGGACTCTTCTACACCTTC
TRBJ2-5 TRBD2 NA TRBV18 CASSPGGLGAQETQYF TGTGCCAGCTCACCAGGGGGACTAGGGGCTCAAGAGACCCAGTACTTC
TRBJ2-6 NA NA TRBV7-9 CASSIGAGTGANVLTF TGTGCCAGCAGCATAGGGGCAGGGACTGGGGCCAACGTCCTGACTTTC
TRBJ1-2 NA NA TRBV4-3 CASSQDVGGNYGYTF TGCGCCAGCAGCCAAGACGTAGGCGGGAACTATGGCTACACCTTC
TRBJ1-4 TRBD1 few TRBV30 CAWSGGRGVNEKLFF TGTGCCTGGAGTGGAGGCAGGGGGGTTAATGAAAAACTGTTTTTT